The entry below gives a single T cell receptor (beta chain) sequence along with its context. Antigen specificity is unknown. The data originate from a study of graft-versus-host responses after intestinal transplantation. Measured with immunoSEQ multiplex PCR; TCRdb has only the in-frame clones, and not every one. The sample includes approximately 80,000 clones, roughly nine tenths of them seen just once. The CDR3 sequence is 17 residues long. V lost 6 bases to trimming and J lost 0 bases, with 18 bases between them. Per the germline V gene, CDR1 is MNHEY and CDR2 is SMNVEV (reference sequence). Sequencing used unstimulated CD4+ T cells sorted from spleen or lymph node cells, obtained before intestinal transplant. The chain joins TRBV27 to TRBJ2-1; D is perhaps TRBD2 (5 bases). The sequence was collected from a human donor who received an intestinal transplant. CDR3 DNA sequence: TGTGCCAGCAGCCCCCAGCCGAGAGGGAACTCCTACAATGAGCAGTTCTTC. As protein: CASSPQPRGNSYNEQFF.